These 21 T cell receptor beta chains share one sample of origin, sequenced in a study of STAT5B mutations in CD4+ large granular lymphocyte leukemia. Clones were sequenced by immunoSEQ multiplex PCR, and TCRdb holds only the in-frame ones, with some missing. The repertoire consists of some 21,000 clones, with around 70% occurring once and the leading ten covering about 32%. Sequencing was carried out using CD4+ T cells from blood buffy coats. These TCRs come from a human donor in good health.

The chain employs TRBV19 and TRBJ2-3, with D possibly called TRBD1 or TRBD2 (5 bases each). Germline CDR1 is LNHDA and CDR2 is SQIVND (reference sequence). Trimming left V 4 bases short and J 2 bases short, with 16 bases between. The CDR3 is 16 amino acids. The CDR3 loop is CASSTRDARNTDTQYF. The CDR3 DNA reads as TGTGCCAGTAGTACCCGGGACGCGAGGAACACAGATACGCAGTATTTT. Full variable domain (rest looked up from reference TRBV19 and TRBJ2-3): DGGITQSPKYLFRKEGQNVTLSCEQNLNHDAMYWYRQDPGQGLRLIYYSQIVNDFQKGDIAEGYSVSREKKESFPLTVTSAQKNPTAFYLCASSTRDARNTDTQYFGPGTRLTVL.

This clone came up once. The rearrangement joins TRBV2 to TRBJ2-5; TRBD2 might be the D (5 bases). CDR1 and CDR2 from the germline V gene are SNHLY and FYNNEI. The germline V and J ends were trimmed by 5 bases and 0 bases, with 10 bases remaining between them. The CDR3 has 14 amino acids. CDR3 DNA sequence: TGTGCCAGCAGTCACCGGGAAAACCAAGAGACCCAGTACTTC. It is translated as CASSHRENQETQYF. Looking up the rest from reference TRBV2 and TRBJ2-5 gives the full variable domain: EPEVTQTPSHQVTQMGQEVILRCVPISNHLYFYWYRQILGQKVEFLVSFYNNEISEKSEIFDDQFSVERPDGSNFTLKIRSTKLEDSAMYFCASSHRENQETQYFGPGTRLLVL.

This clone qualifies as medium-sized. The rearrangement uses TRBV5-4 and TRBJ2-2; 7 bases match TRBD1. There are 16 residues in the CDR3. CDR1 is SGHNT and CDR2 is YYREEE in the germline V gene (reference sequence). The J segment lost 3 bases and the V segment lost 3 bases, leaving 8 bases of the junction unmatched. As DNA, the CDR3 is TGTGCCAGCAGCTCTCAGACAGGGATGGACACCGGGGAGCTGTTTTTT. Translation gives CASSSQTGMDTGELFF.

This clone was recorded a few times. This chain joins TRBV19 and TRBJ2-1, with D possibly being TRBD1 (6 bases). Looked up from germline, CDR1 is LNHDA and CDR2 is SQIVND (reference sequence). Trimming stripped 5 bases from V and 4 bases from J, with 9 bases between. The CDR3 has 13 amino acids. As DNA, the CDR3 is TGTGCCAGTAGTGCAGGGACATACAATGAGCAGTTCTTC. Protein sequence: CASSAGTYNEQFF.

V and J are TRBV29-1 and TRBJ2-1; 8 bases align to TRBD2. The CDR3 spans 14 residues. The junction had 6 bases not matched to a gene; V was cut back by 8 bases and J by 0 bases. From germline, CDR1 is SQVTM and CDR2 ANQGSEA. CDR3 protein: CSSSSGSSYNEQFF. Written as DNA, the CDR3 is TGCAGCTCTTCCAGCGGGAGCTCCTACAATGAGCAGTTCTTC.

The DNA for the CDR3 is TGTGCCAGTAGTATGGGACGGGGGACAGGGGCCGATGGCTACACCTTC. Translating it yields CASSMGRGTGADGYTF. The V gene is TRBV19, the J gene TRBJ1-2; 10 bases match TRBD1. This CDR3 region has 16 residues. V lost 3 bases to trimming and J lost 6 bases; unmatched junction nucleotides: 10. Germline-derived CDR1 and CDR2 are LNHDA and SQIVND (reference sequence).

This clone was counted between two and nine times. Here the CDR3 DNA reads TGTGCCAGCAGCAGCGGGACAGGGTTTAGCAATCAGCCCCAGCATTTT. Its protein product is CASSSGTGFSNQPQHF. V is TRBV7-9 and J is TRBJ1-5, with TRBD1 identical over 9 bases. Per germline, CDR1 SEHNR and CDR2 FQNEAQ (reference sequence). Trimming took 5 bases from V and 0 from J; bases not matched to a gene: 5. This CDR3 has 16 residues.

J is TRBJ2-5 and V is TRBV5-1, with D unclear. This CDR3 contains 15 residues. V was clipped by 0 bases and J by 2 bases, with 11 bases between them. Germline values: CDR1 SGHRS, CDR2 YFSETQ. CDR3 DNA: TGCGCCAGCAGCTTGGGGTCAGCCATACAAGAGACCCAGTACTTC. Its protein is CASSLGSAIQETQYF.

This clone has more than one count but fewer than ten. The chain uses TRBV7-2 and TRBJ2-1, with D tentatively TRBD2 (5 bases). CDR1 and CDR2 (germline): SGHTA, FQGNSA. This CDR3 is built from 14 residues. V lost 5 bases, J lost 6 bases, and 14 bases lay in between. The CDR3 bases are TGTGCCAGCAGCCTCGGACTGTTGTCCAATGAGCAGTTCTTC. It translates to CASSLGLLSNEQFF.

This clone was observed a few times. Written as DNA, the CDR3 is TGTGCCAGCTACCCCGGGGAGCTGTTTTTT. Its translation is CASYPGELFF. V usage is TRBV7-9 and J usage is TRBJ2-2; D unresolved. CDR1 and CDR2 from the germline V gene are SEHNR and FQNEAQ (reference sequence). The CDR3 contains 10 residues. V was clipped by 8 bases and J by 6 bases, with 4 bases between them.

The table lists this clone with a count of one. CDR3 bases: TGTGCCGTCGGGACAGGGTTAGCAGATACGCAGTATTTT. As protein: CAVGTGLADTQYF. V gene TRBV10-3 combines with J gene TRBJ2-3; TRBD1 matches 9 bases. CDR3 size: 13 residues. V was pared by 11 bases and J by 4 bases, with 7 bases of the junction left unmatched. Germline assignment: CDR1 ENHRY and CDR2 SYGVKD.

In DNA, the CDR3 is TGTGCCAGCAGCTTAAGCACAGGCAGAGAGCAGTTCTTC. This translates into CASSLSTGREQFF. V is TRBV5-6 and J is TRBJ2-1, with a tentative D call TRBD1 (5 bases). Germline CDR1 reads SGHDT; CDR2 reads YYEEEE. The CDR3 is 13 residues long. V lost 2 bases and J lost 10, with 13 bases in between. The full variable domain, rest sourced from reference TRBV5-6 and TRBJ2-1, is DAGVTQSPTHLIKTRGQQVTLRCSPKSGHDTVSWYQQALGQGPQFIFQYYEEEERQRGNFPDRFSGHQFPNYSSELNVNALLLGDSALYLCASSLSTGREQFFGPGTRLTVL.

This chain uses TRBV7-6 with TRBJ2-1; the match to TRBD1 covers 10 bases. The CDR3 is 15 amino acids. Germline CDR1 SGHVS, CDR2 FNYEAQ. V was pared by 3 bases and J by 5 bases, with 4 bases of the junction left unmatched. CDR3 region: CASSFRTGGDNEQFF. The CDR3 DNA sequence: TGTGCCAGCAGCTTTAGGACAGGGGGGGACAATGAGCAGTTCTTC.

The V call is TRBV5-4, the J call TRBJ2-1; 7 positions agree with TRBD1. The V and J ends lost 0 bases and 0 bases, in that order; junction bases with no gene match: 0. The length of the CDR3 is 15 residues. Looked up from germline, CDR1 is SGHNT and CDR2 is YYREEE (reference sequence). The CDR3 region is CASSLDRGSYNEQFF. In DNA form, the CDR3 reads TGTGCCAGCAGCTTGGACAGGGGCTCCTACAATGAGCAGTTCTTC.

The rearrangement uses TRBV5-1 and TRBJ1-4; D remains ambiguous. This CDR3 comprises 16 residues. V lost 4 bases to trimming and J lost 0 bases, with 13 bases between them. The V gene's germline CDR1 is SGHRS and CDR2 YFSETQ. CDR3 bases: TGCGCCAGCAGCGTGTCGACGCGTGCAACTAATGAAAAACTGTTTTTT. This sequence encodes CASSVSTRATNEKLFF. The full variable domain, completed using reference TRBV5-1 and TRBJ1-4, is KAGVTQTPRYLIKTRGQQVTLSCSPISGHRSVSWYQQTPGQGLQFLFEYFSETQRNKGNFPGRFSGRQFSNSRSEMNVSTLELGDSALYLCASSVSTRATNEKLFFGSGTQLSVL.

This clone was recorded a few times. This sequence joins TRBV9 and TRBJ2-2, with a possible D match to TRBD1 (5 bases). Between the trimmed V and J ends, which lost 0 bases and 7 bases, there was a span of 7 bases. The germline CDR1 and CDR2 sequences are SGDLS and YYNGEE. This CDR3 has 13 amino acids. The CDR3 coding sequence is TGTGCCAGCAGCGTAGAGGGGATCGGGGAGCTGTTTTTT. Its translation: CASSVEGIGELFF.

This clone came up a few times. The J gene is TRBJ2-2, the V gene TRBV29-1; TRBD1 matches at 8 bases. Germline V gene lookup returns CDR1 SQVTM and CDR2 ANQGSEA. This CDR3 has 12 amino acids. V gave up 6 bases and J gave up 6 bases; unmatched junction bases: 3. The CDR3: CSVRTGPGELFF. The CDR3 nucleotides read TGCAGCGTCAGGACAGGGCCCGGGGAGCTGTTTTTT.

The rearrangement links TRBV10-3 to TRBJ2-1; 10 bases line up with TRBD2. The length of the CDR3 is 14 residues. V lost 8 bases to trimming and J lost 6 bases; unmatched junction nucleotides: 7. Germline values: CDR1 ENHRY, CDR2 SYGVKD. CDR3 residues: CAIAPSGGGNEQFF. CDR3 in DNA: TGTGCCATCGCCCCTAGCGGGGGTGGCAATGAGCAGTTCTTC.

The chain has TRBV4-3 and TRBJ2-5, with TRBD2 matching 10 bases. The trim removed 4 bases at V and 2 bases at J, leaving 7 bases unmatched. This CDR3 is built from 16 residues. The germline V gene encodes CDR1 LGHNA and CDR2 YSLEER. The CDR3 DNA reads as TGCGCCAGCAGCCGTCGAGCGGGAGGGAGGCAAGAGACCCAGTACTTC. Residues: CASSRRAGGRQETQYF.

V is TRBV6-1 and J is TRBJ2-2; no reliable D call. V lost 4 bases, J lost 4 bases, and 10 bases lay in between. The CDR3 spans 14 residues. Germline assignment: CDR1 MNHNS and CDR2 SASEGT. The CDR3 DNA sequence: TGTGCCAGCAGTGTTAGGACGGTCACCGGGGAGCTGTTTTTT. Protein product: CASSVRTVTGELFF.

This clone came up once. Here the CDR3 reads CASSLGGGWETQYF. The CDR3 DNA is TGTGCCAGCAGCTTGGGAGGAGGGTGGGAGACCCAGTACTTC. V and J are TRBV5-4 and TRBJ2-5; a weak D match, TRBD2 (6 bases). V was trimmed by 0 bases and J by 5 bases, leaving 11 bases between them. Germline assignment: CDR1 SGHNT and CDR2 YYREEE (reference sequence). The CDR3 consists of 14 residues.